These 32 T cell receptor beta chains share one sample of origin, sequenced in a study of T cells in lung cancer brain metastases. Sequenced by immunoSEQ multiplex PCR; TCRdb stores in-frame clones only, minus some. The repertoire holds 4,900 or so clones, 84% seen once, with around 3% in the top ten. The sequencing input was tumor tissue from the primary lung tumor. These receptors were obtained from a woman aged 45-65 years with non-small cell lung cancer.

J is TRBJ2-7 and V is TRBV2; possible D gene TRBD1, 6 bases. The CDR3 has 12 amino acids. V dropped 6 bases and J dropped 3 bases, with 9 bases sitting between them. Germline lookup yields CDR1 SNHLY and CDR2 FYNNEI. CDR3 coding DNA: TGTGCCAGCAGATTAGGGGGCTACGAGCAGTACTTC. Translation: CASRLGGYEQYF.

The J gene is TRBJ1-4, the V gene TRBV12-2; the tabulated D call, TRBD1, remains unverified against the DNA. TRBV12-2 corresponds to a pseudogene. This CDR3 is 12 amino acids long. The CDR3 loop is CATRQGVGKLFF. CDR3 nucleotide sequence: TGTGCAACACGACAGGGGGTCGGGAAACTGTTTTTT.

This chain uses TRBV6-5 with TRBJ2-7; D is ambiguous. Trimming took 4 bases from V and 2 from J, leaving 9 bases between them. Germline V gene lookup returns CDR1 MNHEY and CDR2 SVGAGI. This CDR3 comprises 13 residues. The CDR3 DNA reads TGTGCCAGCAGTTTGGGTGCTGCCTACGAGCAGTACTTC. As protein: CASSLGAAYEQYF.

The V call is TRBV2, the J call TRBJ2-7; TRBD1 or TRBD2 may be the D gene (5 bases each). This CDR3 region has 14 residues. Trimming took off 7 bases at V and 4 bases at J, with 17 bases between the two ends. Looked up from germline, CDR1 is SNHLY and CDR2 is FYNNEI. The CDR3 protein is CASMGPSSVYEQYF. The CDR3 DNA sequence: TGTGCCAGCATGGGACCATCGTCGGTGTACGAGCAGTACTTC.

The rearrangement joins TRBV29-1 to TRBJ2-7; 8 nucleotides match TRBD1. Trimming removed 5 bases from V and 0 bases from J; junction bases left unmatched: 6. Germline CDR1 SQVTM, CDR2 ANQGSEA. The CDR3 consists of 14 residues. For the CDR3, the DNA is TGCAGCGTTCGAGACAGGGGCGTCTCCTACGAGCAGTACTTC. Residues: CSVRDRGVSYEQYF.

The gene calls are TRBV11-2 and TRBJ2-1, with 8 nucleotides matching TRBD2. The CDR3 consists of 15 residues. With V trimmed by 3 bases and J by 4 bases, 5 bases remained unmatched. The germline V gene encodes CDR1 SGHAT and CDR2 FQNNGV. The CDR3 region has the DNA TGTGCCAGCAGCTTGGAACTAGCGGAGTACAATGAGCAGTTCTTC. Residues: CASSLELAEYNEQFF.

The chain carries TRBV5-1 and TRBJ2-7, with D possibly matching TRBD2 (6 bases). The CDR3 is 15 residues long. Germline CDR1 is SGHRS and CDR2 is YFSETQ. The V end was cut by 0 bases, the J end by 6 bases, with 16 bases between. CDR3 DNA sequence: TGCGCCAGCAGCTTGGAGGCCAGGGAGGTTGGCGAGCAGTACTTC. Translating gives CASSLEAREVGEQYF.

The chain joins TRBV19 to TRBJ2-2; 7 nucleotides agree with TRBD1. Germline trimming cut 8 bases from V and 9 bases from J; bases unmatched to any gene: 9. CDR3 size: 13 residues. CDR1 is LNHDA, CDR2 SQIVND, per germline (reference sequence). The CDR3 loop reads CASSGQVFRELFF. CDR3 bases: TGTGCCAGTTCTGGACAGGTTTTCAGGGAGCTGTTTTTT.

This sequence joins TRBV10-1 and TRBJ1-6; unclear D gene. V lost 0 bases and J 9 bases, leaving 6 bases between the germline ends. Germline CDR1 and CDR2: WNHNN and SYGVQD (reference sequence). The length of the CDR3 is 13 residues. The CDR3 nucleotides read TGCGCCAGCAGTGAGTCGGAAGTTTCACCCCTCCACTTT. Translating it yields CASSESEVSPLHF.

The chain employs TRBV27 and TRBJ2-5, with 10 bases matching TRBD2. CDR3 length: 14 residues. Unmatched junction bases numbered 6, after V lost 6 bases and J lost 5 bases. Germline CDR1 reads MNHEY; CDR2 reads SMNVEV (reference sequence). The CDR3: CASRRAGGRETQYF. The DNA of the CDR3 is TGTGCCAGCAGGCGAGCGGGAGGGAGGGAGACCCAGTACTTC.

The rearrangement uses TRBV5-5 and TRBJ2-1; TRBD1 or TRBD2 may be the D gene (5 bases each). From germline, CDR1 is SGHKS and CDR2 YYEKEE (reference sequence). Trimming left V 4 bases short and J 6 bases short, with 20 bases between. The CDR3 loop spans 16 amino acids. The CDR3 nucleotides read TGTGCCAGCAGCCCAACGTTACAGAAAGGGACCAATGAGCAGTTCTTC. It codes for CASSPTLQKGTNEQFF.

V is TRBV9 and J is TRBJ2-5; D ambiguous. This CDR3 comprises 14 residues. V was clipped by 0 bases and J by 4 bases, with 10 bases between them. CDR1 and CDR2 (germline): SGDLS, YYNGEE. The CDR3 region is CASSVGSIRETQYF. The CDR3 DNA is TGTGCCAGCAGCGTAGGGAGTATCCGAGAGACCCAGTACTTC. The full variable domain, its missing parts supplied by reference TRBV9 and TRBJ2-5, is DSGVTQTPKHLITATGQRVTLRCSPRSGDLSVYWYQQSLDQGLQFLIQYYNGEERAKGNILERFSAQQFPDLHSELNLSSLELGDSALYFCASSVGSIRETQYFGPGTRLLVL.

The sample holds one count of this clone. The chain joins TRBV19 to TRBJ2-3, with 13 bases lining up with TRBD2. Germline trimming cut 7 bases from V and 4 bases from J; bases unmatched to any gene: 5. Germline V gene data show CDR1 as LNHDA and CDR2 as SQIVND (reference sequence). The CDR3 length is 15 residues. The CDR3 loop reads CASTVGLAGADTQYF. The CDR3 DNA is TGTGCCAGTACAGTCGGACTAGCGGGAGCAGATACGCAGTATTTT.

The chain is built from TRBV27 and TRBJ2-1; D is tentatively TRBD1 or TRBD2 (6 bases each). CDR1 is MNHEY and CDR2 is SMNVEV in the germline V gene (reference sequence). There are 16 residues in the CDR3. The V and J ends lost 0 bases and 7 bases respectively, with 16 bases between them. The CDR3 DNA reads TGTGCCAGCAGTTTATCAGGGAGGACAGCGCAAAATGAGCAGTTCTTC. It codes for CASSLSGRTAQNEQFF.

As for this clone: One junction end does not reproduce the germline sequence, and a read error may be involved. Other DNA sequences from this sample encode an identical CDR3 as well. The J gene is TRBJ2-1, the V gene TRBV10-3; 7 bases align to TRBD2. The germline gives CDR1 ENHRY, CDR2 SYGVKD. The CDR3 sequence is 13 residues long. Written as DNA, the CDR3 is TGTGCCATCAGGGGAGGGAGGTACAATGAGCAATTCTTC. Amino acids: CAIRGGRYNEQFF.

V is TRBV27 and J is TRBJ2-7; D possibly corresponds to TRBD1 (6 bases). CDR3 length equals 17 residues. Germline V gene data show CDR1 as MNHEY and CDR2 as SMNVEV (reference sequence). Trimming pared 4 bases from V and 0 bases from J, leaving 19 bases between. CDR3 in amino acids: CASSSLGEGQHSYEQYF. Written as DNA, the CDR3 is TGTGCCAGCAGTTCCCTGGGTGAGGGACAACACTCCTACGAGCAGTACTTC.

The rearrangement joins TRBV5-6 to TRBJ2-3, with 7 bases identical to TRBD2. Germline values: CDR1 SGHDT, CDR2 YYEEEE. V gave up 2 bases and J gave up 3 bases; unmatched junction bases: 0. CDR3 length: 13 residues. DNA for the CDR3: TGTGCCAGCAGCTTACTAGCGACAGATACGCAGTATTTT. This gives the protein CASSLLATDTQYF.

This clone has only a few counts. This chain uses TRBV29-1 with TRBJ2-1; no definite D call. CDR1 SQVTM and CDR2 ANQGSEA come from the germline V gene. V lost 4 bases to trimming and J lost 4 bases, with 14 bases between them. The CDR3 covers 14 residues. CDR3 DNA sequence: TGCAGCGTTGTTCAGGATCCCTTTTACAATGAGCAGTTCTTC. It specifies CSVVQDPFYNEQFF.

This chain joins TRBV6-1 and TRBJ1-1, with D tentatively TRBD1 (6 bases). With 3 bases removed from V and 7 bases from J, the gap between germline ends came to 18 bases. CDR1 is MNHNS and CDR2 is SASEGT in the germline V gene. The CDR3 covers 15 residues. In nucleotides, the CDR3 is TGTGCCAGCAGTGAGAGTGCGGGGGCGTCAAGTGAAGCTTTCTTT. Translation: CASSESAGASSEAFF.

This rearrangement joins TRBV9 to TRBJ1-2; TRBD1 is a possible D gene (5 bases). The CDR3 length is 14 residues. CDR1 is SGDLS and CDR2 is YYNGEE in the germline V gene. V lost 2 bases and J lost 2, with 10 bases in between. This CDR3 reads CASSVGRFNYGYTF. Written as DNA, the CDR3 is TGTGCCAGCAGCGTGGGACGGTTCAACTATGGCTACACCTTC.

The rearrangement uses TRBV5-8 and TRBJ1-2, with D maybe TRBD1 (6 bases). CDR1 and CDR2 (germline): SGHTS, YDEGEE. The V gene lost 0 bases and the J gene lost 4 bases, with 13 bases spanning the gap. The CDR3 covers 15 residues. The CDR3 DNA reads as TGTGCCAGCAGCTTGGCCAGTGGCAGGGGCTATGGCTACACCTTC. Its protein product is CASSLASGRGYGYTF.

The V and J genes are TRBV21-1 and TRBJ2-1; the D call in the table, TRBD2, was not verified against the DNA. TRBV21-1 is a listed pseudogene. The CDR3 length is 17 residues. The CDR3 sequence: CASDGLAGGSSYNEQFF. CDR3 sequence (DNA): TGTGCCAGCGATGGACTAGCGGGAGGGAGCTCCTACAATGAGCAGTTCTTC.

The chain has TRBV2 and TRBJ2-5, with 7 bases aligning to TRBD2. CDR3 length: 14 residues. Per the germline V gene, CDR1 is SNHLY and CDR2 is FYNNEI. V lost 3 bases and J lost 4; bases outside the gene matches: 5. DNA for the CDR3: TGTGCCAGCAGTGATGGAGCGGGGTCAGAGACCCAGTACTTC. It encodes CASSDGAGSETQYF.

CDR3 protein: CASRGRVSNQPQHF. Written as DNA, the CDR3 is TGTGCCAGCAGGGGGCGCGTAAGCAATCAGCCCCAGCATTTT. The rearrangement uses TRBV2 and TRBJ1-5; possibly TRBD1 for D (5 bases). V dropped 6 bases and J dropped 1 base, with 10 bases sitting between them. The CDR3 consists of 14 residues. The V gene's germline CDR1 is SNHLY and CDR2 FYNNEI. Variable domain in full (rest from reference TRBV2 and TRBJ1-5): EPEVTQTPSHQVTQMGQEVILRCVPISNHLYFYWYRQILGQKVEFLVSFYNNEISEKSEIFDDQFSVERPDGSNFTLKIRSTKLEDSAMYFCASRGRVSNQPQHFGDGTRLSIL.

The chain couples TRBV7-2 to TRBJ2-3, with 9 nucleotides matching TRBD2. V shed 2 bases, J shed 2 bases, and the junction held 2 bases outside the gene matches. There are 15 residues in the CDR3. CDR1 is SGHTA, CDR2 FQGNSA, per germline. The CDR3, as DNA: TGTGCCAGCAGCTTACTAGCGGGACCCACAGATACGCAGTATTTT. This gives the protein CASSLLAGPTDTQYF.

The rearrangement links TRBV11-2 to TRBJ1-4; D unresolved. With 2 bases removed from V and 6 bases from J, the gap between germline ends came to 10 bases. The CDR3 is made up of 14 amino acids. Germline loops: CDR1 SGHAT, CDR2 FQNNGV. DNA of the CDR3: TGTGCCAGCAGCTTATGGGAGGGCGATGAAAAACTGTTTTTT. Translated: CASSLWEGDEKLFF. Complete variable domain (other parts from reference TRBV11-2 and TRBJ1-4): EAGVAQSPRYKIIEKRQSVAFWCNPISGHATLYWYQQILGQGPKLLIQFQNNGVVDDSQLPKDRFSAERLKGVDSTLKIQPAKLEDSAVYLCASSLWEGDEKLFFGSGTQLSVL.

With respect to this clone: The junction differs from germline at one of its ends, possibly a read error. CDR3 protein: CASSTYLAGKSEIQYF. Written as DNA, the CDR3 is TGTGCCAGCAGCACTTATCTAGCGGGGAAATCAGAGATCCAGTACTTC. The rearrangement uses TRBV9 and TRBJ2-5; TRBD2 matches 9 bases. Per the germline V gene, CDR1 is SGDLS and CDR2 is YYNGEE. The CDR3 is 16 amino acids.

The V gene is TRBV4-2, the J gene TRBJ2-7, with D unclear. This CDR3 spans 17 amino acids. Germline V gene sequence: CDR1 LGHNA, CDR2 YNFKEQ. The V end was cut by 0 bases, the J end by 0 bases, with 15 bases between. Here the CDR3 DNA reads TGTGCCAGCAGCCAAGATCTCTTCGGAAGACTCTCCTACGAGCAGTACTTC. Residues: CASSQDLFGRLSYEQYF.

This clone has just one count. V usage is TRBV19 and J usage is TRBJ2-7; D may be TRBD2 (5 bases). V lost 5 bases and J lost 3, with 14 bases in between. Germline assignment: CDR1 LNHDA and CDR2 SQIVND (reference sequence). The CDR3 contains 14 residues. CDR3 residues: CASSVTGMSYEQYF. The DNA of the CDR3 is TGTGCCAGTAGTGTCACCGGGATGAGCTACGAGCAGTACTTC. The full variable domain, its missing parts supplied by reference TRBV19 and TRBJ2-7, is DGGITQSPKYLFRKEGQNVTLSCEQNLNHDAMYWYRQDPGQGLRLIYYSQIVNDFQKGDIAEGYSVSREKKESFPLTVTSAQKNPTAFYLCASSVTGMSYEQYFGPGTRLTVT.

As concerns this clone: Additional DNA sequences in this sample encode the identical CDR3. V gene TRBV7-3 combines with J gene TRBJ2-2; D uncertain. There are 14 residues in the CDR3. CDR1 and CDR2 (germline): SGHTA, FQGTGA. The V end was cut by 4 bases, the J end by 4 bases, with 10 bases between. The CDR3 DNA sequence: TGTGCCAGCAGCTCAACGCCGGGCACCGGGGAGCTGTTTTTT. This translates into CASSSTPGTGELFF.

The sample holds a few counts of this clone. The V call is TRBV2, the J call TRBJ2-5; 7 bases agree with TRBD1. This CDR3 has 16 amino acids. V lost 6 bases, J lost 4 bases, and 14 bases stayed unmatched. Per the germline V gene, CDR1 is SNHLY and CDR2 is FYNNEI. CDR3 in DNA: TGTGCCAGCAGACGGGATTTGTCAGGGGGTCGAGAGACCCAGTACTTC. Its translation is CASRRDLSGGRETQYF. Full variable domain (remainder filled in from reference TRBV2 and TRBJ2-5): EPEVTQTPSHQVTQMGQEVILRCVPISNHLYFYWYRQILGQKVEFLVSFYNNEISEKSEIFDDQFSVERPDGSNFTLKIRSTKLEDSAMYFCASRRDLSGGRETQYFGPGTRLLVL.

On this clone: Other nucleotide sequences in the sample specify the same CDR3. The chain links TRBV7-2 to TRBJ2-6, with D possibly matching TRBD1 (6 bases). CDR1 SGHTA and CDR2 FQGNSA come from the germline V gene. Trimming removed 3 bases from V and 0 bases from J, with 6 bases in between. The CDR3 spans 15 residues. CDR3 DNA sequence: TGTGCCAGCAGCTTGACAGGCTCTGGGGCCAACGTCCTGACTTTC. This translates into CASSLTGSGANVLTF. Filled out from reference TRBV7-2 and TRBJ2-6, the complete variable domain reads GAGVSQSPSNKVTEKGKDVELRCDPISGHTALYWYRQSLGQGLEFLIYFQGNSAPDKSGLPSDRFSAERTGGSVSTLTIQRTQQEDSAVYLCASSLTGSGANVLTFGAGSRLTVL.